The 15 T cell receptor beta chains given below trace back to one sample, sequenced in a study of cytomegalovirus exposure and HLA in healthy donors. The method was immunoSEQ multiplex PCR; TCRdb's version includes in-frame clones alone and lacks a portion of them. The data show approximately 270,000 clones, less than 90% seen once. Material for sequencing was PBMCs. The receptors originated from a man younger than 35 in good health and CMV-seropositive.

This clone has only one observation. The chain has TRBV4-1 and TRBJ1-2; D call uncertain. This CDR3 has 14 amino acids. V lost 6 bases and J 8 bases, leaving 19 bases between the germline ends. Germline values: CDR1 MGHRA, CDR2 YSYEKL. CDR3 nucleotides: TGCGCCAGCAGAAATCCAGGCAGGTCTAGGGGCTACACCTTC. Residues: CASRNPGRSRGYTF.

J is TRBJ2-3 and V is TRBV5-1, with D perhaps given as TRBD1 or TRBD2 (5 bases each). The CDR3 has 16 amino acids. V was trimmed by 2 bases and J by 3 bases, leaving 16 bases between them. Per the germline V gene, CDR1 is SGHRS and CDR2 is YFSETQ. Here the CDR3 reads CASSLTFRDGTDTQYF. The CDR3, as DNA: TGCGCCAGCAGCTTAACTTTCCGGGACGGTACAGATACGCAGTATTTT.

This rearrangement joins TRBV10-1 to TRBJ2-7; 7 bases line up with TRBD2. There are 14 residues in the CDR3. Germline lookup yields CDR1 WNHNN and CDR2 SYGVQD (reference sequence). V lost 3 bases and J lost 2; bases outside the gene matches: 4. CDR3 region: CASSDFRGAYEQYF. The CDR3 DNA is TGCGCCAGCAGTGATTTCCGGGGGGCCTACGAGCAGTACTTC.

This clone was seen more than once but under ten times. The V gene is TRBV5-1, the J gene TRBJ2-7, with D possibly being TRBD1 (6 bases). The CDR3 contains 13 residues. The V and J ends lost 3 bases and 7 bases respectively, with 14 bases between them. CDR1 is SGHRS, CDR2 YFSETQ, per germline. CDR3 protein: CASSYGQLLEQYF. The CDR3 DNA follows: TGCGCCAGCAGCTACGGACAGCTCCTGGAGCAGTACTTC.

The chain combines TRBV9 with TRBJ1-5; D is possibly TRBD1 (5 bases). Trimming pared 5 bases from V and 7 bases from J, leaving 19 bases between. This CDR3 region has 15 residues. Per the germline V gene, CDR1 is SGDLS and CDR2 is YYNGEE. The CDR3 DNA reads TGTGCCAGCAGTCCCGGGGTTGGGGGAGGGCAGCCCCAGCATTTT. Translating gives CASSPGVGGGQPQHF.

The chain is built from TRBV5-1 and TRBJ2-7, with 9 bases lining up with TRBD1. The J segment lost 7 bases and the V segment lost 0 bases, leaving 11 bases of the junction unmatched. There are 16 residues in the CDR3. Germline loops: CDR1 SGHRS, CDR2 YFSETQ. CDR3 DNA sequence: TGCGCCAGCAGCTTGGGAGTTTCACAGGGGGCAGTTGAGCAGTACTTC. Protein product: CASSLGVSQGAVEQYF.

This chain links TRBV15 with TRBJ2-3; 9 positions match TRBD2. Trimming cost V 0 bases and J 6 bases; bases outside gene matches: 4. Germline V gene data show CDR1 as LNHNV and CDR2 as YYDKDF (reference sequence). The CDR3 spans 15 residues. The DNA of the CDR3 is TGTGCCACCAGCAGAGAGGATAGCGGGAGTGATACGCAGTATTTT. Translating gives CATSREDSGSDTQYF.

This clone was counted a few times. The gene calls are TRBV7-2 and TRBJ1-5; D possibly corresponds to TRBD1 (5 bases). CDR1 SGHTA and CDR2 FQGNSA come from the germline V gene. Trimming cost V 6 bases and J 2 bases, with 14 bases left between them. The CDR3 covers 15 residues. The CDR3 here is CASSLDTGGNQPQHF. CDR3 sequence (DNA): TGTGCCAGCAGTTTGGATACAGGAGGCAATCAGCCCCAGCATTTT.

The V call is TRBV5-6, the J call TRBJ1-3; D ambiguous. The V and J ends lost 4 bases and 0 bases respectively, with 17 bases between them. The CDR3 consists of 17 residues. Germline CDR1 and CDR2: SGHDT and YYEEEE. This CDR3 is CASSRRAVSSSGNTIYF. The CDR3 DNA sequence: TGTGCCAGCAGCCGCCGTGCAGTCAGCAGCTCTGGAAACACCATATATTTT. The full variable domain, in which reference TRBV5-6 and TRBJ1-3 provide the parts outside the CDR3, is DAGVTQSPTHLIKTRGQQVTLRCSPKSGHDTVSWYQQALGQGPQFIFQYYEEEERQRGNFPDRFSGHQFPNYSSELNVNALLLGDSALYLCASSRRAVSSSGNTIYFGEGSWLTVV.

This clone came up a few times. V and J are TRBV7-9 and TRBJ1-2, with 10 bases fitting TRBD1. The V gene end was trimmed by 3 bases and the J gene end by 8 bases; junction bases not matched to a gene: 6. The CDR3 length is 14 residues. Looked up from germline, CDR1 is SEHNR and CDR2 is FQNEAQ (reference sequence). Here the CDR3 reads CASSFPGTGEGYTF. The CDR3 bases are TGTGCCAGCAGCTTTCCCGGGACAGGGGAAGGCTACACCTTC.

The CDR3 DNA is TGTGCCAGCAGCTTGGTGGGTGGGAGAGGCTACACTGAAGCTTTCTTT. It codes for CASSLVGGRGYTEAFF. The V call is TRBV5-4, the J call TRBJ1-1; no reliable D call. Germline-derived CDR1 and CDR2 are SGHNT and YYREEE (reference sequence). CDR3 length equals 16 residues. V gave up 0 bases and J gave up 3 bases, with 15 bases separating them.

The V call is TRBV6-1, the J call TRBJ2-6; no firm D call. V lost 6 bases to trimming and J lost 0 bases, with 12 bases between them. The germline V gene encodes CDR1 MNHNS and CDR2 SASEGT. This CDR3 is 16 amino acids long. The CDR3 is CASRELRRSGANVLTF. CDR3 nucleotide sequence: TGTGCCAGCAGGGAACTCAGGCGCTCTGGGGCCAACGTCCTGACTTTC.

The CDR3 DNA is TGTGCCAGCAGCATGAGCGGGAGGGGCGACGAGCAGTACTTC. This translates into CASSMSGRGDEQYF. The V gene is TRBV6-5, the J gene TRBJ2-7; 10 bases are a match to TRBD2. Germline CDR1 and CDR2: MNHEY and SVGAGI. The J segment lost 5 bases and the V segment lost 6 bases, leaving 7 bases of the junction unmatched. This CDR3 has 14 residues.

The chain combines TRBV2 with TRBJ2-2; 9 nucleotides line up with TRBD1. The ends lost 6 bases at V and 0 bases at J; junction bases unmatched: 5. Germline CDR1 reads SNHLY; CDR2 reads FYNNEI. CDR3 length equals 16 residues. For the CDR3, the DNA is TGTGCCAGCAGAATTACAGGGGGCACGAACACCGGGGAGCTGTTTTTT. The encoded protein is CASRITGGTNTGELFF.

The chain is built from TRBV6-1 and TRBJ2-3, with D uncertain. The CDR3 is 16 amino acids. Trimming stripped 2 bases from V and 2 bases from J, with 14 bases between. In germline, CDR1 is MNHNS, CDR2 SASEGT. CDR3 DNA sequence: TGTGCCAGCAGTGAACGCTACGGCACAAACACAGATACGCAGTATTTT. Amino acids: CASSERYGTNTDTQYF.